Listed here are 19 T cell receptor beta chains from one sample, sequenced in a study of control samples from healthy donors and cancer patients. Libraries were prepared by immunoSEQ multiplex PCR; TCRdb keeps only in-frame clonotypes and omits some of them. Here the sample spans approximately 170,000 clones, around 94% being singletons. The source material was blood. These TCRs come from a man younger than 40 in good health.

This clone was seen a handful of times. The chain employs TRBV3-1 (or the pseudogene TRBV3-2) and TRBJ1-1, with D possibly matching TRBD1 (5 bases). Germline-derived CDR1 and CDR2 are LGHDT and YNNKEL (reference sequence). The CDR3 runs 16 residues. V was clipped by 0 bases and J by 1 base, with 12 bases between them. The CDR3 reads CASSQDQAGWNTEAFF. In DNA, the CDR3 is TGTGCCAGCAGCCAAGATCAGGCAGGGTGGAACACTGAAGCTTTCTTT.

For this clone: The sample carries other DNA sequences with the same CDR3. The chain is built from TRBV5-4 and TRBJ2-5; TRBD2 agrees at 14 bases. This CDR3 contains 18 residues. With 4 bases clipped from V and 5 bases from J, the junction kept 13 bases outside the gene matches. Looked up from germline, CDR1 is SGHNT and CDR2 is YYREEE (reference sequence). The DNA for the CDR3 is TGTGCCAGCAGCCCAGGGACTAGCGGGAGAATCGGGTGGGAGACCCAGTACTTC. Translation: CASSPGTSGRIGWETQYF.

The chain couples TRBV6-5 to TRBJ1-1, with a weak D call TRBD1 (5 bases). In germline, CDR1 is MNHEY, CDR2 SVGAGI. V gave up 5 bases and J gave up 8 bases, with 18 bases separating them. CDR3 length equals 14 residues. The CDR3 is CASSRGATELEAFF. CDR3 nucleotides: TGTGCCAGCAGTCGTGGGGCGACAGAGCTAGAAGCTTTCTTT.

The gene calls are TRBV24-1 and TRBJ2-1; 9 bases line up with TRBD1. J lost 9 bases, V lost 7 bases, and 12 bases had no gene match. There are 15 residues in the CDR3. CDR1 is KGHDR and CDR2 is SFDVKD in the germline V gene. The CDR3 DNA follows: TGTGCCACCAGCGCTACGGGACAGGGATCAGCTGAGCAGTTCTTC. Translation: CATSATGQGSAEQFF.

The CDR3 DNA is TGTGCCAGCAGCCTAGACGCGGGGGCCGGATACAATGAGCAGTTCTTC. This translates into CASSLDAGAGYNEQFF. The V and J genes are TRBV9 and TRBJ2-1; D perhaps matches TRBD2 (7 bases). The germline CDR1 and CDR2 sequences are SGDLS and YYNGEE. CDR3 length equals 16 residues. V lost 4 bases and J lost 4, with 18 bases in between.

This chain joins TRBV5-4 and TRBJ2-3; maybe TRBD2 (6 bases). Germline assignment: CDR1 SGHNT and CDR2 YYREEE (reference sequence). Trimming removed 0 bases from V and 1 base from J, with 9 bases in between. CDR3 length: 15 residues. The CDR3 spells CASSLVASGTDTQYF. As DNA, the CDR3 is TGTGCCAGCAGCTTGGTCGCTAGCGGCACAGATACGCAGTATTTT.

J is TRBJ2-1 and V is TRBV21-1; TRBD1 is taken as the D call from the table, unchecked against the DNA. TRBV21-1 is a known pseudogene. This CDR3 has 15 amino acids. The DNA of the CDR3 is TGTGCCTCCCCGAGCGCAGGGCACCACTACAATGAGCAGTTCTTC. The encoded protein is CASPSAGHHYNEQFF.

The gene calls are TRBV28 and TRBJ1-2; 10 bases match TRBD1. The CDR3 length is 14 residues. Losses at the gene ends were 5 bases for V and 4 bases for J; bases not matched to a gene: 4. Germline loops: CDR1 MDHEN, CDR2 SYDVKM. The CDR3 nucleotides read TGTGCCAGCAGTCCTAGGGACAGGGGCTATGGCTACACCTTC. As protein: CASSPRDRGYGYTF.

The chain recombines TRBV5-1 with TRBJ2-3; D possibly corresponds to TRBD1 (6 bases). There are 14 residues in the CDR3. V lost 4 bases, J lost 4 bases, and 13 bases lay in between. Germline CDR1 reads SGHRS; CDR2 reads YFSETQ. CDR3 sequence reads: CASSIYQGSDTQYF. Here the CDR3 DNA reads TGCGCCAGCAGCATCTACCAGGGGTCAGATACGCAGTATTTT.

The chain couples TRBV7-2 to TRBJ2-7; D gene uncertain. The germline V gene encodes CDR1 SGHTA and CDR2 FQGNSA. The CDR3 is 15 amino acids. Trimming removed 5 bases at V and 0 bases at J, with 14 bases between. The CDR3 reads CASSPRQASSYEQYF. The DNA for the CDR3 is TGTGCCAGCAGCCCACGGCAGGCCAGCTCCTACGAGCAGTACTTC.

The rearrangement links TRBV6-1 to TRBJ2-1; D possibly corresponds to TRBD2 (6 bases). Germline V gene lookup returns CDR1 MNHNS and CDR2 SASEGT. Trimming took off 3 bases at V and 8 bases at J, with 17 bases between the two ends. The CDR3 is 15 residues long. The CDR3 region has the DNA TGTGCCAGCAGTGACCCTAGCGCTATAAGGCATGAGCAGTTCTTC. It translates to CASSDPSAIRHEQFF.

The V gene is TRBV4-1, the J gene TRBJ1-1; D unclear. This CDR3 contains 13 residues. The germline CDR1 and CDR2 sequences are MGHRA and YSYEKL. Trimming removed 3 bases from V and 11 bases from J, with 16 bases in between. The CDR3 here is CASSHPDVRSAFF. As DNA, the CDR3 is TGCGCCAGCAGCCACCCTGATGTGAGGTCGGCTTTCTTT.

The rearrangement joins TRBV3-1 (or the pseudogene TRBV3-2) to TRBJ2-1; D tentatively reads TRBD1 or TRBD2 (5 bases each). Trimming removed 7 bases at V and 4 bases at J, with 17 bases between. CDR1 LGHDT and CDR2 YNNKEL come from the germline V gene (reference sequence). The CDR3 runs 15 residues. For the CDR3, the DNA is TGTGCCAGCACCCGAGGGGATAGGGCTTACAATGAGCAGTTCTTC. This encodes CASTRGDRAYNEQFF.

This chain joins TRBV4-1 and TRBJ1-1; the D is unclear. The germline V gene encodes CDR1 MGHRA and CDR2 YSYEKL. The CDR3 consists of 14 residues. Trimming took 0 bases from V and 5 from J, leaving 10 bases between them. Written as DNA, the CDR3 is TGCGCCAGCAGCCAAGAGATGGGTTGGACTGAAGCTTTCTTT. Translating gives CASSQEMGWTEAFF.

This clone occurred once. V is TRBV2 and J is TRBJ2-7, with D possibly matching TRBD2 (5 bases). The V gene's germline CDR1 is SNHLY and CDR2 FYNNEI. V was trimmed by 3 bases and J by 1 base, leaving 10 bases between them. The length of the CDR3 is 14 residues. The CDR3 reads CASSDGKLSYEQYF. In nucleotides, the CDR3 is TGTGCCAGCAGTGACGGGAAATTGTCCTACGAGCAGTACTTC.

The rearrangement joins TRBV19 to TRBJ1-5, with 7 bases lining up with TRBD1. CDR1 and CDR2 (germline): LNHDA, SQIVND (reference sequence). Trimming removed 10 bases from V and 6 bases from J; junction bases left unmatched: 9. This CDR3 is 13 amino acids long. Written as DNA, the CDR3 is TGTGCCACGAAGGAAGGGGGCGGTCAGCCCCAGCATTTT. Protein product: CATKEGGGQPQHF.

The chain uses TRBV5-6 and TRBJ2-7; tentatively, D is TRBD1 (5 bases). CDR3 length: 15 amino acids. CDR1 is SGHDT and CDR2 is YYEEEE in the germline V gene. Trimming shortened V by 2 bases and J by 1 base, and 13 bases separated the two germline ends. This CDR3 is CASSFSASGSYEQYF. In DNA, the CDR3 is TGTGCCAGCAGCTTTTCCGCCTCAGGGTCCTACGAGCAGTACTTC.

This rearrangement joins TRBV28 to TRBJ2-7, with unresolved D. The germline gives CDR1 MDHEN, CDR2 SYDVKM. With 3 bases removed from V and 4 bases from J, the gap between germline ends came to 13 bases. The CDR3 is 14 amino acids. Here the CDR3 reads CASSFRDRPYEQYF. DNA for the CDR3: TGTGCCAGCAGTTTCAGAGACCGCCCTTACGAGCAGTACTTC.

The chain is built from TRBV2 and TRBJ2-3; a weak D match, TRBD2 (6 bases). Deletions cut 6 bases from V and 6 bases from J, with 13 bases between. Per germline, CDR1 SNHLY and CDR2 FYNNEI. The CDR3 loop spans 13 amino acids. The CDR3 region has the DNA TGTGCCAGCAGGGGACTTTGGAGGGATACGCAGTATTTT. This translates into CASRGLWRDTQYF.